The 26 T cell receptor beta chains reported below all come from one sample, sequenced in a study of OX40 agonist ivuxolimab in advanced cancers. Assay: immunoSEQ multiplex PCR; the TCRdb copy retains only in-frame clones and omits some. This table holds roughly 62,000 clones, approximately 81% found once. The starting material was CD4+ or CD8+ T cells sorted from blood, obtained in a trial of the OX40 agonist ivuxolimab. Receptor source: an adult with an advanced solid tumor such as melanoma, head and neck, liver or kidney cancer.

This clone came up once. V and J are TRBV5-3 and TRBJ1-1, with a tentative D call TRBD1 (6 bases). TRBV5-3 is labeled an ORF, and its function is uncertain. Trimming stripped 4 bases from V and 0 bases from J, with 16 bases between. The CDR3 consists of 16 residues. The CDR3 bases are TGTGCCAGAAGCCCCGGCGGGGGGCGCATGAACACTGAAGCTTTCTTT. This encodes CARSPGGGRMNTEAFF.

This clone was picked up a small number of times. The CDR3 nucleotides read TGTGCCAGCAGCTTGCAACCGGGACAGGGGTTTGAAGCTTTCTTT. As protein: CASSLQPGQGFEAFF. J is TRBJ1-1 and V is TRBV7-2; 10 bases fit TRBD1. Germline lookup yields CDR1 SGHTA and CDR2 FQGNSA. Trimming removed 3 bases from V and 7 bases from J; junction bases left unmatched: 8. The CDR3 extends over 15 amino acids.

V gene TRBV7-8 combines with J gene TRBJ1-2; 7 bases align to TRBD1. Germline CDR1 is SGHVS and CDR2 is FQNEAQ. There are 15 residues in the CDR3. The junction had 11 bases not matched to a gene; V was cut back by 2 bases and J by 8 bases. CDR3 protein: CASSLITGVPGGYTF. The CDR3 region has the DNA TGTGCCAGCAGCTTAATTACAGGGGTTCCGGGAGGCTACACCTTC. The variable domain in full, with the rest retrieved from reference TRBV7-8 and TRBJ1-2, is GAGVSQSPRYKVAKRGQDVALRCDPISGHVSLFWYQQALGQGPEFLTYFQNEAQLDKSGLPSDRFFAERPEGSVSTLKIQRTQQEDSAVYLCASSLITGVPGGYTFGSGTRLTVV.

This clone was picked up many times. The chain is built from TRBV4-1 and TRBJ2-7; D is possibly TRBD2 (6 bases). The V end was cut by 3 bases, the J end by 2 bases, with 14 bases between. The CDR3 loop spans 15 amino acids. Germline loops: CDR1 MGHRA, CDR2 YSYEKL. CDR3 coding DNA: TGCGCCAGCAGCCAGCCCGGGACTGCCACCTACGAGCAGTACTTC. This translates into CASSQPGTATYEQYF.

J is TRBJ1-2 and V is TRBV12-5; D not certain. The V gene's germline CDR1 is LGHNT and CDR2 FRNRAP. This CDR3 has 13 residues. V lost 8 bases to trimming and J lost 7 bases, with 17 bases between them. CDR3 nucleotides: TGTGCTAGTTTTTTCCGGCAGTTGAGTGGCTACACCTTC. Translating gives CASFFRQLSGYTF.

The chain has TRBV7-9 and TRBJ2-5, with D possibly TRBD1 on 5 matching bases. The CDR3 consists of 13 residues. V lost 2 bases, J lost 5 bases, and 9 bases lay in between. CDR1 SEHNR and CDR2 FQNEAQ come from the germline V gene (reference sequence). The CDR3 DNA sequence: TGTGCCAGCAGCTTACAGGGTAGGGAGACCCAGTACTTC. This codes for CASSLQGRETQYF.

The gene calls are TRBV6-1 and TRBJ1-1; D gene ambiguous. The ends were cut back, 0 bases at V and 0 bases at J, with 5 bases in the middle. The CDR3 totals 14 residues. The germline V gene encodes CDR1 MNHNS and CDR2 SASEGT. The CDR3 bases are TGTGCCAGCAGTGAAGCCGGAATGAACACTGAAGCTTTCTTT. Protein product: CASSEAGMNTEAFF.

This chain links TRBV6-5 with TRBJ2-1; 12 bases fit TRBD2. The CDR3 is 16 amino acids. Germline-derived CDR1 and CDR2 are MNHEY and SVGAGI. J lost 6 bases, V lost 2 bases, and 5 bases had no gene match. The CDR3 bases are TGTGCCAGCAGTTACCCTAGCGGGAGGGGGGGCAATGAGCAGTTCTTC. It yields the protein CASSYPSGRGGNEQFF.

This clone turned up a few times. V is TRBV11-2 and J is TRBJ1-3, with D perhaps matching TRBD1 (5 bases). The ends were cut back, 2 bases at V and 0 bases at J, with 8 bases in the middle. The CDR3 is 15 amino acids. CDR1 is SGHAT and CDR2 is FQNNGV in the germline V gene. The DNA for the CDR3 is TGTGCCAGCAGCTTAACCGGGACCTCTGGAAACACCATATATTTT. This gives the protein CASSLTGTSGNTIYF.

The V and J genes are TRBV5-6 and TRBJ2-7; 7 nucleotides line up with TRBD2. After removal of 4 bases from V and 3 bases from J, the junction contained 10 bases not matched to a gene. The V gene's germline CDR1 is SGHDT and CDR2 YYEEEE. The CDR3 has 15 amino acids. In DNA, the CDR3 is TGTGCCAGCAGCCCGGGTGGAGCGGGACGCTACGAGCAGTACTTC. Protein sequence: CASSPGGAGRYEQYF.

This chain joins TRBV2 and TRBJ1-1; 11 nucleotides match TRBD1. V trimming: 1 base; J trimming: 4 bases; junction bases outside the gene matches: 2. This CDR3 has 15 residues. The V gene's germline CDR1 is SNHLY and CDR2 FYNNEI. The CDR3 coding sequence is TGTGCCAGCAGTGAAGTTGGACAGGGGGCCACTGAAGCTTTCTTT. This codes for CASSEVGQGATEAFF.

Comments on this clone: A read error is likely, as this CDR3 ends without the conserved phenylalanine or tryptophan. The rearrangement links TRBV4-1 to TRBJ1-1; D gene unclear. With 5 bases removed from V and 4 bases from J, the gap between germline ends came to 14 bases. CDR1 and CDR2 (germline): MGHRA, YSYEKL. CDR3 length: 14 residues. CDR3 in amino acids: CASSSRTLGTEAFL. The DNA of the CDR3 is TGCGCCAGCAGCTCGCGGACCCTAGGCACTGAAGCTTTCCTT.

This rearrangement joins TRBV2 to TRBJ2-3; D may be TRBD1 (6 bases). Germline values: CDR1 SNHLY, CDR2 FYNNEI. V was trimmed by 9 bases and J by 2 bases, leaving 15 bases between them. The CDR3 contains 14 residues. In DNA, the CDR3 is TGTGCCAGGGGACAACTAACCTACACAGATACGCAGTATTTT. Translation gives CARGQLTYTDTQYF.

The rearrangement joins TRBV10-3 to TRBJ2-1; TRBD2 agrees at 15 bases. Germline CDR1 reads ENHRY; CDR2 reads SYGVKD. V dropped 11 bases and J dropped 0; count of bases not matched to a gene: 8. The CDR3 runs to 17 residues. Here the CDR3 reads CAPPGLAGGSSYNEQFF. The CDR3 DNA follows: TGTGCCCCCCCGGGACTAGCGGGGGGTAGCTCCTACAATGAGCAGTTCTTC.

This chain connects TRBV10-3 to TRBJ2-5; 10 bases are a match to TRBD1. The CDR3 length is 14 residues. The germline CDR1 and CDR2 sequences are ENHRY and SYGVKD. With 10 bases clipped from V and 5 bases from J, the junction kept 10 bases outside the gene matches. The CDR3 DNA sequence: TGTGCCACCAAGGCGACAGGGGGCGTCGAGACCCAGTACTTC. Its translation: CATKATGGVETQYF.

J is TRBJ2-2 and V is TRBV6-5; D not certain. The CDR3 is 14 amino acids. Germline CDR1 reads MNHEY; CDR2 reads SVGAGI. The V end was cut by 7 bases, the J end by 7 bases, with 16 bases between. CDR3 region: CASKKGQSGGELFF. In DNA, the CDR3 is TGTGCCAGCAAAAAGGGTCAATCTGGCGGGGAGCTGTTTTTT.

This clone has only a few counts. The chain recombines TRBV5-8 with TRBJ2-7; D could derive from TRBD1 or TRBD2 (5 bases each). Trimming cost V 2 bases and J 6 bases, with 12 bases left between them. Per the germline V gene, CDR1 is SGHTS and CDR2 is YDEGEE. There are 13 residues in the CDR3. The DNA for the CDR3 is TGTGCCAGCAGCTTCGGTATTGGGGGCGAGCAGTACTTC. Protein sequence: CASSFGIGGEQYF.

The CDR3 loop reads CSVEGLAGAYEQYF. As DNA, the CDR3 is TGCAGCGTTGAGGGACTAGCGGGAGCCTACGAGCAGTACTTC. V is TRBV29-1 and J is TRBJ2-7; 14 bases map to TRBD2. The germline CDR1 and CDR2 sequences are SQVTM and ANQGSEA. The CDR3 runs to 14 residues. Trimming cost V 3 bases and J 2 bases; bases outside gene matches: 0.

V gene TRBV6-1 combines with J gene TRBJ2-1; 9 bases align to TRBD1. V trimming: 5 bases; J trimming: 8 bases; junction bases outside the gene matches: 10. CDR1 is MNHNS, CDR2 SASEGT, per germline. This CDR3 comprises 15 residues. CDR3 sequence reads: CASSRSGQGVDEQFF. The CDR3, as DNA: TGTGCCAGCAGTCGGTCGGGACAGGGTGTCGATGAGCAGTTCTTC.

The CDR3 protein is CASLGGPIDNQPQHF. DNA for the CDR3: TGTGCCAGCCTTGGAGGCCCCATCGACAATCAGCCCCAGCATTTT. This chain uses TRBV28 with TRBJ1-5; D gene uncertain. The CDR3 is 15 residues long. The V and J ends lost 8 bases and 3 bases respectively, with 17 bases between them. Germline V CDR1 and CDR2: MDHEN, SYDVKM.

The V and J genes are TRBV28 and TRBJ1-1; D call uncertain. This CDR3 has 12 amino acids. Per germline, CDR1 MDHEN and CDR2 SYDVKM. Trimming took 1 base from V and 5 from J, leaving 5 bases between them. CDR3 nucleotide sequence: TGTGCCAGCAGTTTATCAACGACTGAAGCTTTCTTT. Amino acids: CASSLSTTEAFF.

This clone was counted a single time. The CDR3 loop is CAWAKTLLYEQYF. The CDR3 nucleotides are TGTGCCTGGGCCAAGACCTTGCTCTACGAGCAGTACTTC. The V and J genes are TRBV30 and TRBJ2-7; D unclear. V was cut by 5 bases and J by 3 bases, with 14 bases left in between. The CDR3 has 13 residues. The germline gives CDR1 GTSNPN, CDR2 SVGIG (reference sequence).

CDR3 amino acids: CASSLGQGPTQETQYF. DNA of the CDR3: TGTGCCAGCAGCCTTGGACAGGGCCCTACCCAAGAGACCCAGTACTTC. The chain uses TRBV5-6 and TRBJ2-5, with 8 bases fitting TRBD1. The CDR3 contains 16 residues. The germline CDR1 and CDR2 sequences are SGHDT and YYEEEE. V dropped 4 bases and J dropped 1; count of bases not matched to a gene: 9. Full variable domain (missing parts from reference TRBV5-6 and TRBJ2-5): DAGVTQSPTHLIKTRGQQVTLRCSPKSGHDTVSWYQQALGQGPQFIFQYYEEEERQRGNFPDRFSGHQFPNYSSELNVNALLLGDSALYLCASSLGQGPTQETQYFGPGTRLLVL.

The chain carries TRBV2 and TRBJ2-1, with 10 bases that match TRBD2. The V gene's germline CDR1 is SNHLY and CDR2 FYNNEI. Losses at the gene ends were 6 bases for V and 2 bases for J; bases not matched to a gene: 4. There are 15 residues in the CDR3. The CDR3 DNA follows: TGTGCCAGCAGCACCGGGACTAGCGCCTACAATGAGCAGTTCTTC. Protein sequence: CASSTGTSAYNEQFF.

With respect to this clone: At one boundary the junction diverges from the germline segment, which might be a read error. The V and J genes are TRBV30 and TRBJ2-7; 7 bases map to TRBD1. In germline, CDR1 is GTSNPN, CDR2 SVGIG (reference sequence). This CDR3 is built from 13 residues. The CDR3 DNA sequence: TGTGCCTGGAGCCAACAGGGGCCCTACGGGCAGTACTTC. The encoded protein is CAWSQQGPYGQYF.

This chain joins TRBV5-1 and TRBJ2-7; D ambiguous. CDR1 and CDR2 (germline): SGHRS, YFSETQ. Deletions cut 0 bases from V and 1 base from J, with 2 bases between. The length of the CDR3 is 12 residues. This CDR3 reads CASSLESYEQYF. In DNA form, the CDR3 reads TGCGCCAGCAGCTTGGAATCCTACGAGCAGTACTTC.